This T cell receptor (beta chain) was profiled in a study of neurological immune-mediated disorders (dated 2019 in TCRdb). For the study in its entirety: Peripheral blood TCR-beta repertoires from patients with HTLV-I-associated myelopathy (HAM/TSP), patients with multiple sclerosis, and healthy controls were compared in the study using UMI-based sequencing. The approximately 99 TCR-beta libraries included longitudinal samples, technical triplicates and paired sorted CD4+ and CD8+ T-cell subsets alongside PBMC samples. Longitudinal HAM/TSP and healthy donors were sampled at 3 time-points each (about 3-45 month intervals). The cohort comprised about 68 subjects: approximately 15 HAM/TSP patients, approximately 34 multiple sclerosis patients and approximately 20 healthy controls.

The CDR3 covers 17 residues, taking in both the cysteine and the phenylalanine. Just the 51-base CDR3 DNA is kept, in frame starting at base 1. At the junction V is shortened by 6 bases and J by 2 bases; bases outside the gene matches: 10. The germline V gene supplies CDR1 ENHRY and CDR2 SYGVKD. cDNA was synthesized by template-switch 5'RACE using a primer carrying a 10-nucleotide random unique molecular identifier by which each TCR transcript was tagged. Over 170 million TCR-beta sequences, covering 15-18 subjects, were produced in each sequencing run. The RNeasy kit was used for extraction of total RNA. The KAPA Real-time Library Amplification kit was used to amplify TCR-beta VDJ regions with primers for the TCR constant region and the 5'RACE anchor. Sample indexes and Illumina adaptors were added in a first PCR, after which library yield was increased in a second PCR. After Ampure bead purification, the roughly 650 bp TCR product was size-selected on a 2% E-gel SizeSelection system. Before pooling, libraries had their quality checked on a Bioanalyzer, their concentration measured with Qubit, and their quantity determined with the Kapa Library Quantification kit. An Illumina HiSeq 2500 was used to sequence the libraries paired-end at 2 x 150 bp. To increase sequence diversity, roughly 24-32% phiX was spiked into each library pool. As for how the authors treated the data: Quality-filtered reads were processed with the UMI-based MiGEC pipeline, which removed over 80% of raw TCR sequences during error correction. IMGT germline references were used for alignment of VDJ genes, and clonotypes were defined by a unique CDR3 amino acid sequence together with V-J genes. VDJtools evaluated clonal expansion, Shannon diversity and CDR3 relatedness (CalcPairwiseDistances, ClusterSamples); CLCbio workbench built phylogenetic trees. Using coefficient-of-variation modelling across technical triplicates, the study counted a clone as expanded if it had at least 8 unique UMIs. The raw public reads went through TCRdb reprocessing: fastp at Q25, MiXCR clone calling, in-frame beta chains kept. When rows share a CDR3 protein, they turn into one entry using the most common DNA and genes. TCRdb, rather than the study authors, made the V and J calls. The sample includes about 71,000 distinct CDR3 sequences, with 9.5% to 13% observed a single time. The ten top clones hold around a tenth of the sample.

The time point label, as the study defines it: longitudinal time-point 1 (baseline). The healthy controls were volunteers from blood banks in Maryland, USA. For unsorted PBMC libraries, 2 million PBMCs were used after storage in RNAlater at -80 degrees C until RNA extraction. PBMCs were separated from peripheral blood using Ficoll-Hypaque density gradient centrifugation and then cryopreserved in liquid nitrogen. Overall study outcomes, separate from this receptor: TCR clonal expansion was highest in HAM/TSP patients and lowest in MS patients, with MS patients falling below even healthy controls. No identical CDR3 amino acid sequences were shared among expanded clones across subjects, suggesting private TCR-beta repertoires in all groups.

This clonotype was seen ten or more times. Its specific antigen is unknown. The sample holds no much larger clone one base away, and base qualities are not on file. The TCR comes from a man aged 30 to 45 in good health. This sequence uses TRBV10-3 and TRBJ2-3; TRBD2 aligns with 11 central bases. Sequenced material: PBMCs. Read as DNA, the sequence is TGTGCCATCAGCGGGACTAGCGGATCTACCTCCACAGATACGCAGTATTTT. Its coded protein is CAISGTSGSTSTDTQYF.